A selection of T cell receptor beta chains follows, all from one sample in a study of T cells after posttransplantation cyclophosphamide. Method: immunoSEQ multiplex PCR; TCRdb's copy keeps in-frame clones and lacks some. Of about 32,000 clones in the sample, 75% to 95% were seen once. Sample: naive CD4+ T cells sorted from blood. Receptor source: a man aged 25 to 45 in good health and a related stem cell transplant donor. The CDR3 runs from the conserved cysteine through the conserved F or W. D genes are given only for firm matches.

v_gene,d_gene,CDR3aa
TRBV18,-,CASSAYRTSSTDTQYF
TRBV4-2,TRBD1,CASSQEGTGGEKLFF
TRBV9,-,CASSVVPSSGNTIYF
TRBV10-3,TRBD1,CAITSGGTGNTIYF
TRBV4-2,TRBD1,CASSPLGQVNTEAFF
TRBV18,TRBD1,CASSPPTGGVGNTIYF
TRBV9,-,CASSVEARGTGELFF
TRBV5-1,TRBD1,CASSPGTGTIGSGEQYF
TRBV27,TRBD1,CASSSDDRGPYNSPLHF
TRBV5-6,TRBD1,CASSNRQGSGTEAFF
TRBV7-3,-,CASSLSGAGNTIYF
TRBV9,TRBD2,CASSVGSGGGVVETQYF
TRBV7-9,-,CASSEARNEAFF
TRBV19,TRBD1,CASGWGQGWSTDTQYF
TRBV7-2,-,CASSRRGLGEKLFF
TRBV18,-,CASSRRREDRYSGNTIYF
TRBV2,TRBD1,CASSRGQLYSPLHF
TRBV19,TRBD1,CASRDRGNSPLHF
TRBV4-2,-,CASSQGSSTTDTQYF
TRBV12-5,-,CASGHFLTGLQPQHF
TRBV6-5,TRBD1,CASSYTGGSGNTIYF
TRBV6-1,TRBD1,CASSGGGQGGNEQFF
TRBV19,-,CASSLLTVANTGELFF
TRBV5-1,-,CASSFISGRRGTEAFF
TRBV5-1,TRBD1,CASSSGQAIKETQYF
TRBV11-3,TRBD2,CASSTTSGGTGELFF
TRBV5-6,TRBD1,CASSPPGQAYEQYF
TRBV11-2,-,CASSLVRDSSYEQYF
TRBV15,-,CATSIDLDRDQPQHF
TRBV9,-,CASSVATVGEAFF
TRBV4-3,-,CASSQDRAGVGYGYTF
TRBV6-5,-,CASSYFQGGTEAFF
TRBV4-1,TRBD2,CASSQGASGTDTQYF
TRBV5-6,TRBD2,CASTGTSGGASTDTQYF
TRBV6-6,-,CASAVGVTLAKNIQYF
TRBV7-6,TRBD2,CASSLLRGGRLSEQYF
TRBV4-2,TRBD1,CASSPRSRQGIYEQYF
TRBV2,-,CASSPTGGVYGYTF
TRBV7-2,TRBD2,CASSPYGASGGYEQFF
TRBV29-1,-,CSVQGPAEAFF